This TCR beta chain emerged from a study of identical twins. Study results and limitations: A cross-sectional statistical analysis, not follow-up of the same donors, supported the conclusions.

A template switching step contributed a universal primer site, while unique molecular identifiers were present in the cDNA. TCRdb ran MiXCR on the 5' RACE reads and lists one entry per CDR3 protein. The data hold 1.5 million to 2 million distinct CDR3 sequences, with more than 30% observed a single time. Remarks on this clonotype: Its antigen is not identified.

This CDR3 is built from 13 residues. The ends were cut back, 3 bases at V and 4 bases at J, with 7 bases in the middle. Germline CDR1 MNHNS, CDR2 SASEGT. The sequence was collected from a newborn girl in good health. The source material was cord blood. The gene calls are TRBV6-1 and TRBJ1-5; D ambiguous. The CDR3 region is CASSDPGNQPQHF. The CDR3 DNA sequence: TGTGCCAGCAGTGACCCAGGTAATCAGCCCCAGCATTTT.